This T cell receptor beta chain is drawn from a study of metastatic and nonmetastatic thyroid tumors. On the study more broadly: Comparative analysis of repertoires was undertaken across blood and tumor or nodule tissue obtained from malignant and benign thyroid patients. Study-wide findings and caveats: When malignant thyroid tumors were compared with benign nodules, TCR beta diversity was reportedly significantly higher in the malignant tumors. This held in both blood and tumor samples.

Regarding this clone: Its target is unknown. A single base separates this from a much larger clone, so it may be a read error.

Original processing methods: What underpinned the distant-metastasis classifier for papillary thyroid cancer was the set of CDR3 differences across clinicopathological groups. TCRdb reprocessed the PCR reads via MiXCR. The V and J calls here are based on TCRdb, not the publication. This table holds fewer than 50,000 clones, around 17% found once. This CDR3 region has 16 residues. Germline trimming cut 2 bases from V and 4 bases from J; bases unmatched to any gene: 13. The V gene's germline CDR1 is DFQATT and CDR2 SNEGSKA (reference sequence). Until they underwent thyroid surgery, no patient had received any treatment.

This TCR derives from a female donor with papillary thyroid cancer or a benign thyroid nodule (not recorded which). Some clones in this sample may be carry-over from other donors' samples. J is TRBJ1-1 and V is TRBV20-1; 7 bases map to TRBD1. The sample comprised blood. CDR3 bases: TGCAGTGCTAGACCTACGACAGGGCCTATGAGCACTGAAGCTTTCTTT. As protein: CSARPTTGPMSTEAFF.